The 5 T cell receptor beta chains in this list originate from one sample, sequenced in a study of Ad26.COV2.S vaccination and SARS-CoV-2 variants. Generated by immunoSEQ multiplex PCR, the TCRdb table keeps only in-frame clones and is missing some. The sample carries some 340,000 clones, around 84% recorded once. As to treatment: 19 received Ad26.COV2.S at low or high dose, single or two shots; roughly five received placebo; per-sample allocation not given. Samples came from day 63 after the first vaccine or placebo injection. Sequences were derived from peripheral blood, sampled in a trial of Ad26.COV2.S vaccine versus placebo. These receptors all stem from a person between 18 and 59 years old who received the Ad26.COV2.S COVID-19 vaccine or a placebo.

V is TRBV20-1 and J is TRBJ2-1, with D possibly matching TRBD2 (5 bases). Trimming removed 3 bases from V and 2 bases from J, with 14 bases in between. CDR1 is DFQATT, CDR2 SNEGSKA, per germline (reference sequence). This CDR3 has 15 residues. The DNA for the CDR3 is TGCAGTGCTAGTCATACCGGGATCCCCTACAATGAGCAGTTCTTC. Protein product: CSASHTGIPYNEQFF.

CDR3 residues: CASSLMSQGHEKLFF. DNA for the CDR3: TGCGCCAGCAGCTTGATGAGCCAGGGGCATGAAAAACTGTTTTTT. The chain joins TRBV5-1 to TRBJ1-4; perhaps TRBD1 as D (6 bases). Germline CDR1 reads SGHRS; CDR2 reads YFSETQ. V was trimmed by 1 base and J by 6 bases, leaving 13 bases between them. CDR3 length equals 15 residues. The full variable domain, in which reference TRBV5-1 and TRBJ1-4 provide the parts outside the CDR3, is KAGVTQTPRYLIKTRGQQVTLSCSPISGHRSVSWYQQTPGQGLQFLFEYFSETQRNKGNFPGRFSGRQFSNSRSEMNVSTLELGDSALYLCASSLMSQGHEKLFFGSGTQLSVL.

V and J are TRBV5-1 and TRBJ1-6, with 10 positions matching TRBD1. V lost 0 bases and J lost 6; bases outside the gene matches: 3. Germline V gene data show CDR1 as SGHRS and CDR2 as YFSETQ. This CDR3 comprises 16 residues. CDR3 nucleotide sequence: TGCGCCAGCAGCTTGGCCGGGACAGGGGTTAATTCACCCCTCCACTTT. Translation: CASSLAGTGVNSPLHF.

V gene TRBV7-2 combines with J gene TRBJ1-4; D is undetermined. The germline V and J ends were trimmed by 1 base and 7 bases, with 10 bases remaining between them. The CDR3 runs 14 residues. Germline V gene lookup returns CDR1 SGHTA and CDR2 FQGNSA. For the CDR3, the DNA is TGTGCCAGCAGCTTAGGTGTTCCGGTTGAAAAACTGTTTTTT. Translating gives CASSLGVPVEKLFF.

The DNA for the CDR3 is TGTGCCAGCAGCTTGGGGGGGACAGCACAACTCCTCACCGGGGAGCTGTTTTTT. It codes for CASSLGGTAQLLTGELFF. This chain joins TRBV5-4 and TRBJ2-2; 7 nucleotides align to TRBD1. The CDR3 is 18 residues long. Germline V gene data show CDR1 as SGHNT and CDR2 as YYREEE (reference sequence). Losses at the gene ends were 0 bases for V and 4 bases for J; bases not matched to a gene: 12.